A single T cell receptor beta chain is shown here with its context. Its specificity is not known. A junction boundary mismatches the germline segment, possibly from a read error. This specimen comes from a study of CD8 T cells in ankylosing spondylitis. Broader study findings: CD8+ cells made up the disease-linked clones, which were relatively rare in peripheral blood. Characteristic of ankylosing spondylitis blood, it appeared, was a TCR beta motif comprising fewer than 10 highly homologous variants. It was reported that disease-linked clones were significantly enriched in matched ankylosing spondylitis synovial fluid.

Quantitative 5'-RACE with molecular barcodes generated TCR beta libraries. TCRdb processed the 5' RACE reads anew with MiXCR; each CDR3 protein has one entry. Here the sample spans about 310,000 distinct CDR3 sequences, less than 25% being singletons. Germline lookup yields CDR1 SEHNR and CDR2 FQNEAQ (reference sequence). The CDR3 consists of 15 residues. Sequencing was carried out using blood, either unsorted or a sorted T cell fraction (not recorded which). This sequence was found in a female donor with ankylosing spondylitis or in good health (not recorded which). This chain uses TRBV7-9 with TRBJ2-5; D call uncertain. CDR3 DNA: TGTGCCAGCAGCTTAGCAATGGTGCAGAAAGAGACACAGTACTTC. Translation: CASSLAMVQKETQYF.